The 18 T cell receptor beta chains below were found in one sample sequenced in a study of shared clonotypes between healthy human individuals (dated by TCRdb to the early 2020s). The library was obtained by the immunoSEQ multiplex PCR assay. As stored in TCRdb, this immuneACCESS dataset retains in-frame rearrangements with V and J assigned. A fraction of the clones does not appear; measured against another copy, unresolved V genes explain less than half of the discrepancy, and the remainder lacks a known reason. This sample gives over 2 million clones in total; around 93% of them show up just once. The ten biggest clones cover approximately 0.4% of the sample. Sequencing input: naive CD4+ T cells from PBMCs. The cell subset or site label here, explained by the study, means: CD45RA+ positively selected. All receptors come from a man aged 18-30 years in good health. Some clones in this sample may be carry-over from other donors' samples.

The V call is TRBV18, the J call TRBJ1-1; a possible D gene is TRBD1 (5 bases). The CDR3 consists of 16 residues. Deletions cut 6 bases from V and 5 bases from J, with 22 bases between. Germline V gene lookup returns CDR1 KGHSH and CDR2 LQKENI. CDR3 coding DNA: TGTGCCAGCTCGCCAGGGTCTCCCAAAATGTATACTGAAGCTTTCTTT. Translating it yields CASSPGSPKMYTEAFF.

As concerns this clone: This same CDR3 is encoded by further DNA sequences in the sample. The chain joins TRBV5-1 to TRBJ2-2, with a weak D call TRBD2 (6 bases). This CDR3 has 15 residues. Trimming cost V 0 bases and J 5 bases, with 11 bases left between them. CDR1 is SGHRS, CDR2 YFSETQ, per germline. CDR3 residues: CASSLVAGRTGELFF. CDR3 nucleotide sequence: TGCGCCAGCAGCTTGGTGGCAGGGAGGACCGGGGAGCTGTTTTTT.

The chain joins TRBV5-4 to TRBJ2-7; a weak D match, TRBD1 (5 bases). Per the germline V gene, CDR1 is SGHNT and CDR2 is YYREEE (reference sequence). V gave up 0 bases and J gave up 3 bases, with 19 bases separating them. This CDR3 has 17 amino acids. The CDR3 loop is CASSLGRDVDQIYEQYF. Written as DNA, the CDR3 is TGTGCCAGCAGCTTGGGCAGGGATGTGGATCAGATCTACGAGCAGTACTTC.

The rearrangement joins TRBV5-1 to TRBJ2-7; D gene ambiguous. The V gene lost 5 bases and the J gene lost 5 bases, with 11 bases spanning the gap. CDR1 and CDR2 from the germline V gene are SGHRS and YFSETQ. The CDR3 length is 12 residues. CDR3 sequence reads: CASSRQDHEQYF. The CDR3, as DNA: TGCGCCAGCAGTCGGCAGGACCACGAGCAGTACTTC.

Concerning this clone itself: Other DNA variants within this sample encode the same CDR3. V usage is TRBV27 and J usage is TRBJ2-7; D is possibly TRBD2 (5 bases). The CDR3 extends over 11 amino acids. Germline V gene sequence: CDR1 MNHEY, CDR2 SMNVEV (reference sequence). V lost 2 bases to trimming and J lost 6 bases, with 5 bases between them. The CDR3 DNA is TGTGCCAGCAGTTTACGGGGCGAGCAGTACTTC. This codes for CASSLRGEQYF.

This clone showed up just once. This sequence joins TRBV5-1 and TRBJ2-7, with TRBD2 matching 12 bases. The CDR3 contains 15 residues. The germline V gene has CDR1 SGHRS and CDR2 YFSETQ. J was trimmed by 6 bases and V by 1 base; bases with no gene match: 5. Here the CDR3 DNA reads TGCGCCAGCAGCTTGTTGCCTAGCGGGAGGGCCGAGCAGTACTTC. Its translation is CASSLLPSGRAEQYF.

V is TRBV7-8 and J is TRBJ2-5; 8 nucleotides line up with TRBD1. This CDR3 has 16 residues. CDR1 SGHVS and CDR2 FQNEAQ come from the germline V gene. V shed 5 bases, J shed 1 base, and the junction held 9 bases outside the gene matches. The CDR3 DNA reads TGTGCCAGCAGCACGCGGACAGGGCTGAGCCAAGAGACCCAGTACTTC. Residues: CASSTRTGLSQETQYF.

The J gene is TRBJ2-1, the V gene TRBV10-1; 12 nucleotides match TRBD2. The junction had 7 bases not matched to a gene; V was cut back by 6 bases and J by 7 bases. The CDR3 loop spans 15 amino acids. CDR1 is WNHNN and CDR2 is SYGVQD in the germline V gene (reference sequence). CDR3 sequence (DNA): TGCGCCAGCAGCGCTAGCGGGAGGGCCGTGAATGAGCAGTTCTTC. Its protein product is CASSASGRAVNEQFF.

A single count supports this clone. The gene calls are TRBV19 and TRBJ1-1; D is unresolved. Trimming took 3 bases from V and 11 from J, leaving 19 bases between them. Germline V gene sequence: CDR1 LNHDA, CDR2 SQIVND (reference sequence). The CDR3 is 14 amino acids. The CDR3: CASSISGILNVAFF. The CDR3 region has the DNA TGTGCCAGTAGTATTTCGGGGATTTTGAACGTTGCTTTCTTT.

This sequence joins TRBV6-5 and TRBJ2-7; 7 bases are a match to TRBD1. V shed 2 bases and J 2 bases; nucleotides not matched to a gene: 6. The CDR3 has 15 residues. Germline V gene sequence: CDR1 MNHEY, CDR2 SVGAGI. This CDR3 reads CASSYRDSGPYEQYF. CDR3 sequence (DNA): TGTGCCAGCAGTTACCGGGACAGTGGACCCTACGAGCAGTACTTC.

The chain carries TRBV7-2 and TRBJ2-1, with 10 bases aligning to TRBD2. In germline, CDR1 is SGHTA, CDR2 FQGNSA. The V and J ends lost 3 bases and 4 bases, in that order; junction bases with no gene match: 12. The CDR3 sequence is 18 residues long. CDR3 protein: CASSFLARASGRYNEQFF. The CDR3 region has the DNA TGTGCCAGCAGCTTTCTTGCTCGGGCTAGCGGGAGATACAATGAGCAGTTCTTC.

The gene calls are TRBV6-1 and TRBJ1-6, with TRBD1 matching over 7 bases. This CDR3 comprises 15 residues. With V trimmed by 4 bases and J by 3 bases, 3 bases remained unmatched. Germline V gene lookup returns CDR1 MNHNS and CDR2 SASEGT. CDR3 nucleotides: TGTGCCAGCAGTGCGGACAGGATCTATAATTCACCCCTCCACTTT. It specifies CASSADRIYNSPLHF.

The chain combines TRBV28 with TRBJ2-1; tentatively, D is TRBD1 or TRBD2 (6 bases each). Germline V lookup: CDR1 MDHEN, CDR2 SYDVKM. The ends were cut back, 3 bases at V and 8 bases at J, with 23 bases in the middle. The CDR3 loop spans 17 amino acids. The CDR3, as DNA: TGTGCCAGCAGTTTCCAATCGACAGGCTTTCGCGGGGATGAGCAGTTCTTC. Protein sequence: CASSFQSTGFRGDEQFF.

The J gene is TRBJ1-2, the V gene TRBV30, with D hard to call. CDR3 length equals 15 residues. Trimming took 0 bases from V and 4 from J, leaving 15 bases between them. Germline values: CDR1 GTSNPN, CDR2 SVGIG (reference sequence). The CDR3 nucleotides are TGTGCCTGGAGTGTCTCGCCGGGTCTGGGCTATGGCTACACCTTC. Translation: CAWSVSPGLGYGYTF.

The CDR3 reads CASSFLGGPYNEQFF. As DNA, the CDR3 is TGTGCCAGCAGTTTCTTGGGGGGACCTTACAATGAGCAGTTCTTC. The chain is built from TRBV28 and TRBJ2-1; D is perhaps TRBD2 (6 bases). Germline V gene sequence: CDR1 MDHEN, CDR2 SYDVKM. Trimming removed 3 bases at V and 4 bases at J, with 13 bases between. The CDR3 spans 15 residues.

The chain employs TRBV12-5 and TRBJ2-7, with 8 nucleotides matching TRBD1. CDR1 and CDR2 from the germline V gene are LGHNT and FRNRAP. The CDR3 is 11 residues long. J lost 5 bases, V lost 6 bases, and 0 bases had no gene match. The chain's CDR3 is CASGQGDEQYF. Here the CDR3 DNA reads TGTGCTAGTGGACAGGGGGACGAGCAGTACTTC.

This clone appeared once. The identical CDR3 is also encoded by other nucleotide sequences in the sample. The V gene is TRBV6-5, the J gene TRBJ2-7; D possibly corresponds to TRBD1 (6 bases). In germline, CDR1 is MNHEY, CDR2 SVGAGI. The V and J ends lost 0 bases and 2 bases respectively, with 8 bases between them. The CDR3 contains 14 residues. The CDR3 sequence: CASSYSRGTYEQYF. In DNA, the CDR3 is TGTGCCAGCAGTTACTCAAGGGGGACCTACGAGCAGTACTTC.

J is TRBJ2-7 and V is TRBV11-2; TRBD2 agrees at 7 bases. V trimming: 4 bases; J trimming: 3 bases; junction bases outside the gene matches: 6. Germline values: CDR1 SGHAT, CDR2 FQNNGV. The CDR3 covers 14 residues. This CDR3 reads CASSSGTTFYEQYF. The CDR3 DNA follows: TGTGCCAGCAGCTCCGGGACTACCTTCTACGAGCAGTACTTC.